The 27 T cell receptor beta chains given below trace back to one sample, sequenced in a study of control samples from healthy donors and cancer patients. Clones were sequenced by immunoSEQ multiplex PCR, and TCRdb holds only the in-frame ones, with some missing. The profile covers 120,000 or so clones, with approximately 93% appearing a single time and 7.8% taken by the ten largest. The sequencing sample was made of blood. These receptors were taken from a young woman in good health.

The chain combines TRBV21-1 with TRBJ1-2; the tabulated D call, TRBD1, remains unverified against the DNA. TRBV21-1 is a listed pseudogene. This CDR3 is 21 amino acids long. CDR3 region: CASSKKVFSLDVGPSNYGYTF. CDR3 DNA: TGTGCCAGCAGCAAAAAAGTTTTTTCTCTTGATGTGGGGCCATCTAACTATGGCTACACCTTC.

The chain combines TRBV24-1 with TRBJ2-1; 12 bases are a match to TRBD2. Per the germline V gene, CDR1 is KGHDR and CDR2 is SFDVKD. V lost 3 bases and J lost 7; bases outside the gene matches: 6. This CDR3 has 16 residues. CDR3 sequence reads: CATSDLLAGGLNEQFF. In DNA form, the CDR3 reads TGTGCCACCAGTGATCTTCTAGCGGGGGGGCTAAATGAGCAGTTCTTC.

This rearrangement joins TRBV5-4 to TRBJ2-3; TRBD2 agrees at 9 bases. Trimming took 0 bases from V and 3 from J; bases not matched to a gene: 8. This CDR3 contains 17 residues. CDR1 and CDR2 (germline): SGHNT, YYREEE (reference sequence). CDR3 residues: CASSLVGSGGKTDTQYF. The CDR3 nucleotides read TGTGCCAGCAGCTTGGTTGGGAGCGGGGGGAAAACAGATACGCAGTATTTT. The whole variable domain, remainder taken from reference TRBV5-4 and TRBJ2-3, is ETGVTQSPTHLIKTRGQQVTLRCSSQSGHNTVSWYQQALGQGPQFIFQYYREEENGRGNFPPRFSGLQFPNYSSELNVNALELDDSALYLCASSLVGSGGKTDTQYFGPGTRLTVL.

The chain couples TRBV27 to TRBJ1-1; TRBD1 is a possible D gene (5 bases). The CDR3 is 13 residues long. Per germline, CDR1 MNHEY and CDR2 SMNVEV (reference sequence). Trimming took off 3 bases at V and 4 bases at J, with 9 bases between the two ends. Here the CDR3 reads CASSFWGSTEAFF. CDR3 in DNA: TGTGCCAGCAGTTTTTGGGGGAGCACTGAAGCTTTCTTT.

The sample holds one count of this clone. The gene calls are TRBV30 and TRBJ1-1, with 7 positions matching TRBD1. Germline V gene sequence: CDR1 GTSNPN, CDR2 SVGIG (reference sequence). The V gene end was trimmed by 5 bases and the J gene end by 1 base; junction bases not matched to a gene: 4. This CDR3 spans 13 amino acids. CDR3 coding DNA: TGTGCCTGGGATACAGGGGCGAACACTGAAGCTTTCTTT. This sequence encodes CAWDTGANTEAFF.

The gene calls are TRBV5-6 and TRBJ2-3; 9 nucleotides line up with TRBD2. The CDR3 contains 17 residues. Looked up from germline, CDR1 is SGHDT and CDR2 is YYEEEE. J gave up 0 bases and V 1 base, and 6 bases lay outside the gene matches. DNA for the CDR3: TGTGCCAGCAGCTTGAGTGCTAGCGGGGCTAGCACAGATACGCAGTATTTT. This gives the protein CASSLSASGASTDTQYF.

The chain joins TRBV7-9 to TRBJ2-3; D is uncertain. The germline V and J ends were trimmed by 2 bases and 0 bases, with 12 bases remaining between them. CDR3 length: 16 residues. Germline values: CDR1 SEHNR, CDR2 FQNEAQ (reference sequence). The CDR3 DNA reads TGTGCCAGCAGCTTACCTGGCGGTCGTAGCACAGATACGCAGTATTTT. Translating it yields CASSLPGGRSTDTQYF.

The rearrangement joins TRBV13 to TRBJ1-1; 7 positions agree with TRBD1. J gave up 1 base and V 5 bases, and 4 bases lay outside the gene matches. Germline CDR1 PRHDT, CDR2 FYEKMQ (reference sequence). The CDR3 length is 14 residues. CDR3 bases: TGTGCCAGCAGCGGTAGGACAGGGAACACTGAAGCTTTCTTT. Its protein product is CASSGRTGNTEAFF.

The rearrangement links TRBV14 to TRBJ2-2; D may be TRBD2 (7 bases). Germline V CDR1 and CDR2: SGHDN, FVKESK. V lost 4 bases and J lost 2, with 20 bases in between. This CDR3 region has 18 residues. The CDR3 reads CASSPWGGWYRNTGELFF. As DNA, the CDR3 is TGTGCCAGCAGCCCATGGGGGGGCTGGTACAGAAACACCGGGGAGCTGTTTTTT.

The V call is TRBV9, the J call TRBJ2-5; TRBD2 matches 8 bases. The CDR3 covers 16 residues. The J segment lost 1 base and the V segment lost 4 bases, leaving 9 bases of the junction unmatched. Germline loops: CDR1 SGDLS, CDR2 YYNGEE. The CDR3 nucleotides read TGTGCCAGCAGCATTCGCAGCGGGGGTACCCAAGAGACCCAGTACTTC. It is translated as CASSIRSGGTQETQYF.

The rearrangement joins TRBV10-3 to TRBJ2-3, with 13 bases that match TRBD2. The germline V gene has CDR1 ENHRY and CDR2 SYGVKD. Trimming took 10 bases from V and 4 from J; bases not matched to a gene: 2. This CDR3 contains 13 residues. As DNA, the CDR3 is TGTGCCACCGGGACTAGCGGGGCAGATACGCAGTATTTT. It is translated as CATGTSGADTQYF.

J is TRBJ2-3 and V is TRBV7-2; D call uncertain. V dropped 1 base and J dropped 0 bases, with 2 bases sitting between them. CDR1 SGHTA and CDR2 FQGNSA come from the germline V gene. This CDR3 region has 13 residues. Written as DNA, the CDR3 is TGTGCCAGCAGCTTAGTTAGCACAGATACGCAGTATTTT. This encodes CASSLVSTDTQYF.

The rearrangement uses TRBV3-1 (or the pseudogene TRBV3-2) and TRBJ1-2, with 7 bases fitting TRBD1. The CDR3 has 15 residues. From germline, CDR1 is LGHDT and CDR2 YNNKEL (reference sequence). V shed 1 base, J shed 4 bases, and the junction held 6 bases outside the gene matches. DNA for the CDR3: TGTGCCAGCAGCCAAGGACGGACAGGCCTCTATGGCTACACCTTC. Protein product: CASSQGRTGLYGYTF.

The V call is TRBV5-4, the J call TRBJ2-1, with 7 positions matching TRBD1. Trimming took 4 bases from V and 6 from J; bases not matched to a gene: 16. Germline V gene sequence: CDR1 SGHNT, CDR2 YYREEE (reference sequence). CDR3 length equals 17 residues. The CDR3 loop reads CASSGRDSSVFRNEQFF. As DNA, the CDR3 is TGTGCCAGCAGCGGCCGGGACAGCTCAGTTTTTCGCAATGAGCAGTTCTTC.

This chain links TRBV6-5 with TRBJ2-2; the D gene is possibly TRBD1 (6 bases). Germline CDR1 reads MNHEY; CDR2 reads SVGAGI. The CDR3 runs 15 residues. V lost 0 bases to trimming and J lost 3 bases, with 8 bases between them. CDR3 DNA sequence: TGTGCCAGCAGTTACTCGGACAGCTACACCGGGGAGCTGTTTTTT. It yields the protein CASSYSDSYTGELFF.

The chain carries TRBV27 and TRBJ1-2; 11 nucleotides line up with TRBD1. The CDR3 extends over 15 amino acids. Germline V gene sequence: CDR1 MNHEY, CDR2 SMNVEV (reference sequence). The J segment lost 4 bases and the V segment lost 4 bases, leaving 5 bases of the junction unmatched. CDR3 sequence: CASSSSGTGGYGYTF. CDR3 in DNA: TGTGCCAGCAGTTCATCCGGGACAGGGGGCTATGGCTACACCTTC.

The chain uses TRBV5-6 and TRBJ1-5, with D unresolved. V lost 1 base and J lost 1, with 12 bases in between. In germline, CDR1 is SGHDT, CDR2 YYEEEE. There are 16 residues in the CDR3. Here the CDR3 DNA reads TGTGCCAGCAGCTTGTTTCCGGGTCAAAGCAATCAGCCCCAGCATTTT. Translation: CASSLFPGQSNQPQHF.

The J gene is TRBJ2-7, the V gene TRBV7-6; D perhaps matches TRBD2 (5 bases). V was cut by 0 bases and J by 4 bases, with 10 bases left in between. CDR1 and CDR2 (germline): SGHVS, FNYEAQ. The CDR3 consists of 14 residues. For the CDR3, the DNA is TGTGCCAGCAGCTTAGCCCCTCGGGATTACGAGCAGTACTTC. Translated, it gives CASSLAPRDYEQYF.

The rearrangement joins TRBV21-1 to TRBJ2-1; the table's D call, TRBD1, was not checked against the DNA. TRBV21-1 is annotated as a pseudogene. CDR3 length: 18 amino acids. CDR3: CASSKVPGQGTSYNEQFF. CDR3 nucleotide sequence: TGTGCCAGCAGCAAAGTACCCGGACAGGGGACGTCCTACAATGAGCAGTTCTTC.

J is TRBJ2-4 and V is TRBV27; D not certain. The V and J ends lost 7 bases and 0 bases respectively, with 10 bases between them. Looked up from germline, CDR1 is MNHEY and CDR2 is SMNVEV (reference sequence). This CDR3 region has 14 residues. The chain's CDR3 is CASTRQSAKNIQYF. For the CDR3, the DNA is TGTGCCAGCACCCGCCAGTCAGCCAAAAACATTCAGTACTTC.

The V gene is TRBV4-1, the J gene TRBJ2-4; 10 nucleotides agree with TRBD2. The CDR3 totals 18 residues. V dropped 0 bases and J dropped 4; count of bases not matched to a gene: 9. Per germline, CDR1 MGHRA and CDR2 YSYEKL. In DNA, the CDR3 is TGCGCCAGCAGCCAAGAGACCCAACTAGCGGGGCATAAAAACATTCAGTACTTC. Protein: CASSQETQLAGHKNIQYF.

The rearrangement uses TRBV29-1 and TRBJ1-4; unclear D gene. From germline, CDR1 is SQVTM and CDR2 ANQGSEA. The CDR3 loop spans 12 amino acids. Trimming took off 5 bases at V and 7 bases at J, with 11 bases between the two ends. The CDR3 region has the DNA TGCAGCGTTCCCGCCGACGCTGAAAAACTGTTTTTT. This translates into CSVPADAEKLFF.

This rearrangement joins TRBV27 to TRBJ1-2, with 8 positions matching TRBD1. V shed 4 bases, J shed 5 bases, and the junction held 6 bases outside the gene matches. Per the germline V gene, CDR1 is MNHEY and CDR2 is SMNVEV (reference sequence). The CDR3 runs 14 residues. Here the CDR3 reads CASSYGQGSYGYTF. CDR3 in DNA: TGTGCCAGCAGTTACGGACAGGGATCGTATGGCTACACCTTC.

J is TRBJ2-7 and V is TRBV6-5; D is undetermined. Trimming stripped 5 bases from V and 2 bases from J, with 16 bases between. This CDR3 has 15 amino acids. CDR1 and CDR2 from the germline V gene are MNHEY and SVGAGI. CDR3 DNA: TGTGCCAGCAGTAGCTATCTAGGCGAGCCCTACGAGCAGTACTTC. Residues: CASSSYLGEPYEQYF.

The chain joins TRBV5-1 to TRBJ1-1; D gene ambiguous. The CDR3 totals 17 residues. V lost 0 bases and J lost 0, with 15 bases in between. Germline-derived CDR1 and CDR2 are SGHRS and YFSETQ. CDR3 protein: CASSLDMRKTMNTEAFF. The CDR3 region has the DNA TGCGCCAGCAGCTTGGATATGCGTAAAACCATGAACACTGAAGCTTTCTTT.

The chain has TRBV19 and TRBJ2-1; D not resolved. The CDR3 covers 12 residues. The germline V gene has CDR1 LNHDA and CDR2 SQIVND (reference sequence). V lost 4 bases to trimming and J lost 13 bases, with 14 bases between them. CDR3 amino acids: CASSTLGQSQFF. The CDR3 DNA reads TGTGCCAGTAGTACTCTAGGTCAGTCTCAGTTCTTC.

The V and J genes are TRBV18 and TRBJ1-1; D might be TRBD1 (5 bases). The CDR3 consists of 19 residues. CDR1 KGHSH and CDR2 LQKENI come from the germline V gene. V lost 6 bases and J 5 bases, leaving 31 bases between the germline ends. CDR3 protein: CASSASESFAAGRETEAFF. The CDR3 nucleotides read TGTGCCAGCTCCGCTTCAGAAAGCTTCGCGGCAGGGAGGGAAACTGAAGCTTTCTTT.